The sequence of this T cell receptor beta chain was determined in a study of Ad26.COV2.S vaccination and SARS-CoV-2 variants. Treatment described: some 20 received Ad26.COV2.S at low or high dose, single or two shots; roughly 5 received placebo; per-sample allocation not given. Specimen acquisition occurred on day 63 following the initial vaccine or placebo injection. Sequenced by immunoSEQ multiplex PCR; TCRdb stores in-frame clones only, minus some. The sample gives some 290,000 clones, about 86% of which show up once; 1.5% to 2.5% is in the top ten. This clone was counted a few times. V was shortened by 1 base and J by 0 bases, with 9 bases between the two germline ends. CDR1 is KGHSH and CDR2 is LQKENI in the germline V gene. The CDR3 extends over 16 amino acids.

Sequenced material: peripheral blood, taken in a trial of Ad26.COV2.S vaccine versus placebo. The chain carries TRBV18 and TRBJ2-2; D gene unclear. This clonotype originated in a person between 18 and 65 years old who received the Ad26.COV2.S COVID-19 vaccine or a placebo. For the CDR3, the DNA is TGTGCCAGCTCACCACTCGGGCTAACGAACACCGGGGAGCTGTTTTTT. Translating it yields CASSPLGLTNTGELFF.